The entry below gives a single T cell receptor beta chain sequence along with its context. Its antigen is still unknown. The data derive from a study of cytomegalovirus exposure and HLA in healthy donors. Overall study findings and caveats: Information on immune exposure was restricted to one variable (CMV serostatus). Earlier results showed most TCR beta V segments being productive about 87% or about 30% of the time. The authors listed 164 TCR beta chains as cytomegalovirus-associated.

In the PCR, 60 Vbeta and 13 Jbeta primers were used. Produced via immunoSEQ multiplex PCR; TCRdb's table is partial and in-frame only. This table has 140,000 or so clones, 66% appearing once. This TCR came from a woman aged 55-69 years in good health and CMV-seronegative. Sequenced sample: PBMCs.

The CDR3 region is CASRTARGYTF. The CDR3 coding sequence is TGTGCCAGCAGGACAGCTCGGGGCTACACCTTC. The J gene is TRBJ1-2, the V gene TRBV28; D perhaps matches TRBD1 (5 bases). The CDR3 length is 11 residues. V lost 6 bases, J lost 8 bases, and 10 bases lay in between. Germline-derived CDR1 and CDR2 are MDHEN and SYDVKM.